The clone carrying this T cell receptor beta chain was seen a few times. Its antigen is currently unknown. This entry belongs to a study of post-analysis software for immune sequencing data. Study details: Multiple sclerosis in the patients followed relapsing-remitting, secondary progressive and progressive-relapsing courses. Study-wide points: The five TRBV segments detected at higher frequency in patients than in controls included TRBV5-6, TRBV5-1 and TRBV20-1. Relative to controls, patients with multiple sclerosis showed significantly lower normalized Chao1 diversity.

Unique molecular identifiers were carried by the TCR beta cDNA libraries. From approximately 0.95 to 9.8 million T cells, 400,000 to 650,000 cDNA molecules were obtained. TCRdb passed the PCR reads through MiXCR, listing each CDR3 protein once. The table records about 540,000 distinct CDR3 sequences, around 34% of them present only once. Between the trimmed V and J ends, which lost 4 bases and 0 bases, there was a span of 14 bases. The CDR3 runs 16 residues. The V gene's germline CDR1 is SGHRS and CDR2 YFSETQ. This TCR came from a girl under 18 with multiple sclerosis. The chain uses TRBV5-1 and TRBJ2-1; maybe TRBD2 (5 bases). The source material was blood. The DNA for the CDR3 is TGCGCCAGCAGCCCGGGCCCTAGCAGCTCCTACAATGAGCAGTTCTTC. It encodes CASSPGPSSSYNEQFF.